The 11 T cell receptor beta chains reported below all come from one sample, sequenced in a study of cytomegalovirus exposure and HLA in healthy donors. It was with 60 Vbeta and 13 Jbeta primers that the PCR ran. Repertoires were generated with immunoSEQ multiplex PCR, while TCRdb's copy carries only in-frame clones and drops some. The profile shows roughly 290,000 clones, roughly 80% of them singletons. The sequenced sample consisted of PBMCs. The receptors here all came from a girl aged 2 to 9 in good health and CMV-seronegative.

This clone was observed a handful of times. The J gene is TRBJ2-7, the V gene TRBV28; 7 bases are a match to TRBD1. V trimming: 5 bases; J trimming: 0 bases; junction bases outside the gene matches: 7. This CDR3 has 15 residues. The germline CDR1 and CDR2 sequences are MDHEN and SYDVKM. CDR3 coding DNA: TGTGCCAGCAGTCAAACAGGGGTGGCCTCCTACGAGCAGTACTTC. Its protein is CASSQTGVASYEQYF. The entire variable domain, with the rest obtained from reference TRBV28 and TRBJ2-7, is as follows: DVKVTQSSRYLVKRTGEKVFLECVQDMDHENMFWYRQDPGLGLRLIYFSYDVKMKEKGDIPEGYSVSREKKERFSLILESASTNQTSMYLCASSQTGVASYEQYFGPGTRLTVT.

The chain has TRBV5-4 and TRBJ2-3; possibly TRBD2 for D (6 bases). This CDR3 has 15 residues. CDR1 is SGHNT, CDR2 YYREEE, per germline (reference sequence). V was shortened by 6 bases and J by 2 bases, with 16 bases between the two germline ends. The CDR3 DNA follows: TGTGCCAGCAAGAAGGGTAGCGGAACCACAGATACGCAGTATTTT. Its translation is CASKKGSGTTDTQYF.

This clone was recorded only once. The chain couples TRBV2 to TRBJ1-4, with D possibly TRBD1 on 6 matching bases. The CDR3 loop spans 15 amino acids. Trimming removed 3 bases at V and 8 bases at J, with 16 bases between. Germline assignment: CDR1 SNHLY and CDR2 FYNNEI. The CDR3 nucleotides read TGTGCCAGCAGTGACCTAGGGGGGGTAGGCGAAAAACTGTTTTTT. This codes for CASSDLGGVGEKLFF.

The rearrangement links TRBV19 to TRBJ1-1; D is undetermined. CDR1 and CDR2 from the germline V gene are LNHDA and SQIVND (reference sequence). Trimming stripped 1 base from V and 0 bases from J, with 3 bases between. This CDR3 contains 13 residues. CDR3 amino acids: CASSIAVNTEAFF. CDR3 nucleotides: TGTGCCAGTAGTATAGCCGTGAACACTGAAGCTTTCTTT.

V gene TRBV7-6 combines with J gene TRBJ2-1; 8 bases are a match to TRBD2. The CDR3 length is 16 residues. V lost 5 bases, J lost 4 bases, and 10 bases stayed unmatched. From germline, CDR1 is SGHVS and CDR2 FNYEAQ. The CDR3 region has the DNA TGTGCCAGCAGCATACGTTTTAGCGGGAAATACAATGAGCAGTTCTTC. Its translation: CASSIRFSGKYNEQFF.

The chain is built from TRBV30 and TRBJ1-3, with D possibly matching TRBD1 (5 bases). The CDR3 sequence is 15 residues long. With 1 base removed from V and 0 bases from J, the gap between germline ends came to 10 bases. Germline values: CDR1 GTSNPN, CDR2 SVGIG (reference sequence). DNA for the CDR3: TGTGCCTGGAGTGCGGGGGGGAGCTCTGGAAACACCATATATTTT. Translating it yields CAWSAGGSSGNTIYF.

This clone was seen only a few times. V is TRBV7-3 and J is TRBJ2-7; tentatively, D is TRBD1 (6 bases). V lost 3 bases to trimming and J lost 1 base, with 13 bases between them. Per germline, CDR1 SGHTA and CDR2 FQGTGA. There are 15 residues in the CDR3. The CDR3 sequence: CASSLEDSPSYEQYF. The CDR3 DNA reads TGTGCCAGCAGCTTGGAGGACAGCCCTTCCTACGAGCAGTACTTC.

The chain carries TRBV4-1 and TRBJ2-2, with D hard to call. The CDR3 runs to 12 residues. Looked up from germline, CDR1 is MGHRA and CDR2 is YSYEKL. V was shortened by 4 bases and J by 6 bases, with 6 bases between the two germline ends. The CDR3 coding sequence is TGCGCCAGCAGCCCACTACCCGGGGAGCTGTTTTTT. Translated: CASSPLPGELFF.

V is TRBV11-1 and J is TRBJ1-2, with 7 bases aligning to TRBD1. Germline lookup yields CDR1 SGHAT and CDR2 FQDESV (reference sequence). With V trimmed by 4 bases and J by 8 bases, 10 bases remained unmatched. The CDR3 sequence is 14 residues long. The CDR3 coding sequence is TGTGCCAGCAGCTCGGCGACAGGGATTACAGGCTACACCTTC. Protein: CASSSATGITGYTF.

This clone was recorded only once. One end of the junction does not line up with germline, which may come from a read error. This sequence joins TRBV7-2 and TRBJ2-3; a weak D match, TRBD1 (5 bases). Germline V CDR1 and CDR2: SGHTA, FQGNSA. The CDR3 consists of 16 residues. In DNA, the CDR3 is TGTGCCAGCAACCGTAGGGGATTCTTATTCACAGATATGCAGTATTTT. It yields the protein CASNRRGFLFTDMQYF.

CDR3 amino acids: CASSPGLAGAKQYF. For the CDR3, the DNA is TGCGCCAGCAGCCCTGGACTAGCGGGAGCTAAGCAGTACTTC. This chain uses TRBV5-1 with TRBJ2-7; 13 nucleotides align to TRBD2. The V segment lost 4 bases and the J segment 8 bases; nucleotides outside the gene matches: 6. CDR1 and CDR2 (germline): SGHRS, YFSETQ. The CDR3 has 14 residues.